These 10 T cell receptor beta chains came from one sample sequenced in a study of OX40 agonist ivuxolimab in advanced cancers. Clones were sequenced by immunoSEQ multiplex PCR, and TCRdb holds only the in-frame ones, with some missing. The table lists about 79,000 clones, about 85% of them singletons, with less than 4.5% in the top ten. The source material was CD4+ or CD8+ T cells sorted from blood, sampled in a trial of the OX40 agonist ivuxolimab. These receptors came from an adult with an advanced solid tumor such as melanoma, head and neck, liver or kidney cancer.

The chain couples TRBV9 to TRBJ2-2, with 15 nucleotides matching TRBD2. The V gene's germline CDR1 is SGDLS and CDR2 YYNGEE. The junction had 3 bases not matched to a gene; V was cut back by 6 bases and J by 6 bases. The CDR3 length is 15 residues. The CDR3 region is CASTRTSGRAGELFF. The CDR3, as DNA: TGTGCCAGCACCCGGACTAGCGGGAGGGCCGGGGAGCTGTTTTTT.

CDR3 protein: CASSFTGGSTEAFF. The CDR3 DNA follows: TGTGCCAGCAGTTTTACAGGGGGGAGCACTGAAGCTTTCTTT. The V gene is TRBV6-5, the J gene TRBJ1-1; 8 nucleotides line up with TRBD1. Trimming at V came to 4 bases and at J to 4 bases, leaving 5 bases not matched to a gene. From germline, CDR1 is MNHEY and CDR2 SVGAGI. The CDR3 spans 14 residues.

There are a few counts of this clone. V is TRBV4-1 and J is TRBJ2-7; 7 nucleotides agree with TRBD1. The CDR3 runs 14 residues. The germline gives CDR1 MGHRA, CDR2 YSYEKL. The V and J ends lost 6 bases and 2 bases, in that order; junction bases with no gene match: 7. CDR3 in amino acids: CASRQRQGPYEQYF. As DNA, the CDR3 is TGCGCCAGCAGACAGAGACAGGGCCCCTACGAGCAGTACTTC.

The rearrangement uses TRBV6-6 and TRBJ2-5, with 8 bases that match TRBD2. Trimming took 4 bases from V and 2 from J; bases not matched to a gene: 9. This CDR3 is 16 amino acids long. Germline CDR1 and CDR2: MNHNY and SVGAGI (reference sequence). CDR3 coding DNA: TGTGCCAGCAGTTCGACCCCAACTAGCGGACAAGAGACCCAGTACTTC. It is translated as CASSSTPTSGQETQYF.

This clone came up a few times. The chain's CDR3 is CAINLPGANVLTF. CDR3 DNA sequence: TGTGCCATCAACCTACCCGGGGCCAACGTCCTGACTTTC. The V and J genes are TRBV10-3 and TRBJ2-6; D gene uncertain. This CDR3 has 13 amino acids. Germline V gene sequence: CDR1 ENHRY, CDR2 SYGVKD. Trimming removed 7 bases from V and 4 bases from J, with 8 bases in between.

The V call is TRBV5-1, the J call TRBJ1-5; 8 nucleotides align to TRBD1. The CDR3 is 15 amino acids. Trimming removed 2 bases from V and 5 bases from J; junction bases left unmatched: 6. CDR1 and CDR2 from the germline V gene are SGHRS and YFSETQ. The CDR3 protein is CASSFSTGADQPQHF. As DNA, the CDR3 is TGCGCCAGCAGCTTCTCGACAGGGGCGGATCAGCCCCAGCATTTT.

V usage is TRBV13 and J usage is TRBJ2-7; TRBD2 matches 12 bases. CDR3 length equals 16 residues. Germline lookup yields CDR1 PRHDT and CDR2 FYEKMQ (reference sequence). Germline trimming cut 3 bases from V and 2 bases from J; bases unmatched to any gene: 5. CDR3 sequence (DNA): TGTGCCAGCAGCTTCCTAGCGGGAGGGCAGGCCTACGAGCAGTACTTC. Translated: CASSFLAGGQAYEQYF.

This sequence joins TRBV6-1 and TRBJ2-1, with no clear D. The V end was cut by 0 bases, the J end by 5 bases, with 11 bases between. The CDR3 extends over 15 amino acids. Germline CDR1 and CDR2: MNHNS and SASEGT. The CDR3 DNA is TGTGCCAGCAGTGAAGCTTTGTCGCCAGACAATGAGCAGTTCTTC. This codes for CASSEALSPDNEQFF.

This CDR3 reads CAISESPGQGLGAYEQYF. The CDR3 DNA sequence: TGTGCCATCAGTGAGTCACCGGGACAGGGGCTAGGGGCCTACGAGCAGTACTTC. The chain joins TRBV10-3 to TRBJ2-7; 10 positions match TRBD1. Losses at the gene ends were 0 bases for V and 2 bases for J; bases not matched to a gene: 10. CDR3 length: 18 amino acids. The germline gives CDR1 ENHRY, CDR2 SYGVKD.

The chain is built from TRBV11-2 and TRBJ2-2, with 10 bases that match TRBD2. CDR1 is SGHAT, CDR2 FQNNGV, per germline. V was pared by 3 bases and J by 2 bases, with 3 bases of the junction left unmatched. The CDR3 spans 16 residues. This CDR3 is CASSLASGGNTGELFF. For the CDR3, the DNA is TGTGCCAGCAGCTTGGCTAGCGGGGGCAACACCGGGGAGCTGTTTTTT.